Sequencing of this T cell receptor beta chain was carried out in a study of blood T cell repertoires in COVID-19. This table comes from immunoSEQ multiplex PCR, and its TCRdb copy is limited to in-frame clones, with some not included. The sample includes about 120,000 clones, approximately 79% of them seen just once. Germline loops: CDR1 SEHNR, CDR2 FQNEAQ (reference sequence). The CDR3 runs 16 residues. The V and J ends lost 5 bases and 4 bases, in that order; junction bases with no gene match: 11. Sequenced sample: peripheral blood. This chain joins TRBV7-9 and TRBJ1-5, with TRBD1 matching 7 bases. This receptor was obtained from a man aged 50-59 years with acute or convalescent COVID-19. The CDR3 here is CASSPTGFGGNQPQHF. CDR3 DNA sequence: TGTGCCAGCAGCCCGACAGGGTTTGGGGGGAATCAGCCCCAGCATTTT.